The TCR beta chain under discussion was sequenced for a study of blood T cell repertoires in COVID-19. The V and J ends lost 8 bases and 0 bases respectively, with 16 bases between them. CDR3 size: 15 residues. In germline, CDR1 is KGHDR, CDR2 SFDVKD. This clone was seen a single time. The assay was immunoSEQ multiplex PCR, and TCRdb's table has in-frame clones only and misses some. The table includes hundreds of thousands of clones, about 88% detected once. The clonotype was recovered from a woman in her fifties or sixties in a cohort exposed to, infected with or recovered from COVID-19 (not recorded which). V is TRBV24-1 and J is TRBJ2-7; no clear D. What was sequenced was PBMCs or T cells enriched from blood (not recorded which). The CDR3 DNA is TGTGCCACCACCACTGGCGAGTGGAGCTCCTACGAGCAGTACTTC. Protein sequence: CATTTGEWSSYEQYF.